Sequencing of this T cell receptor beta chain was carried out in a study of cytomegalovirus exposure and HLA in healthy donors. Profiled with immunoSEQ multiplex PCR; TCRdb holds only in-frame clones, not every one. The table shows about 360,000 clones, with about nine tenths occurring only once. This CDR3 is 17 amino acids long. Trimming stripped 1 base from V and 9 bases from J, with 20 bases between. The V gene's germline CDR1 is SGHTS and CDR2 YDEGEE. Sequenced input: PBMCs. This receptor was obtained from a woman aged 18-29 years in good health and CMV-seronegative. The chain joins TRBV5-8 to TRBJ1-6, with TRBD1 as a possible D gene (5 bases). DNA for the CDR3: TGTGCCAGCAGCTTGTGGGGAGGGCAGGGAGACAGTTCACCCCTCCACTTT. It yields the protein CASSLWGGQGDSSPLHF. Together with reference TRBV5-8 and TRBJ1-6, the CDR3 gives the full variable domain: EAGVTQSPTHLIKTRGQQATLRCSPISGHTSVYWYQQALGLGLQFLLWYDEGEERNRGNFPPRFSGRQFPNYSSELNVNALELEDSALYLCASSLWGGQGDSSPLHFGNGTRLTVT.